This TCR beta chain originates from a study of cytomegalovirus exposure and HLA in healthy donors (dated 2017 in TCRdb). For context, the study as a whole: An earlier analysis of 550 to 700 of the donors reported approximately 290 Gb of sequence data and 117 million unique TCR beta sequences from some 180 million T cells. Roughly 300 gigabases of sequencing data and approximately 93 million unique TCR sequences were included in an early release covering about 620 HLA-typed donors. Every repertoire in the discovery cohort had been generated on one and the same sequencing platform. The study used immunosequencing to profile the T cell repertoires of around 600 subjects and linked those repertoires to cytomegalovirus serostatus. Genome-wide SNP genotypes for about three fifths of the roughly 700 donors were used in a later genetic analysis, which treated that subset as a discovery cohort. Rather than using new phenotypic data, the later analysis identified candidate immune exposures from TCR beta sequences and from how often those sequences occurred across donors. Of the 300 to 450 genotyped donors, 65% to 90% were placed in the genetic ancestry cluster associated with self-reported Caucasian donors. To decide whether each TCR beta V gene segment behaved as functional or pseudogenic, an earlier analysis of some 570 of the donors relied on high-throughput TCR beta sequencing. In addition to the first cohort of hundreds of subjects, a separate validation cohort of about 120 different subjects was used. Donor age, sex, ethnicity and CMV serostatus were compiled together with the repertoire data. Both class I and class II loci were covered by HLA typing, at four-digit resolution. Typing coverage differed by locus: A, B, C, DRB1 and DQB1 were typed in about 620-640 donors, DQA1 in 500 to 550, DPA1 in around 580, and DPB1 in about 450. To predict cytomegalovirus infection status, the study brought together high-throughput TCR immunosequencing, statistical association of individual TCRs with disease status, and machine learning. The study was designed to test whether signatures of past pathogen exposure could be identified by cataloging public T cell receptors. Roughly five DR-DQ haplotypes were treated as single units for association and clustering because of strong linkage in the cohort. A later analysis re-examined previously published TCR beta repertoires from 600 to 700 donors and added high-resolution HLA genotyping to investigate patterns of TCR occurrence. Across roughly 420 genotyped donors of the cohort, an average of about 250,000 unique TCR beta nucleotide sequences per donor were sequenced, and approximately 19% of those sequences were non-productive.

Library prep was done by the immunoSEQ multiplex PCR assay. The multiplex PCR relied on a mix of 60 forward primers for TCR Vbeta segments and 13 reverse primers for TCR Jbeta segments. The CDR3 region of rearranged TCR beta genes was amplified from genomic DNA by a multiplex PCR assay. The Illumina HiSeq System was used to sequence the amplified TCR beta libraries as 87-base-pair reads. On the study's bioinformatics: In a later analysis, 77 million or so unique TCR beta chains were counted across the 500 to 850 repertoires, and around 10 million of these chains were shared by at least two donors. To remove PCR and sequencing errors, raw reads were error-corrected and collapsed into unique sequences using a nearest-neighbor algorithm that merged closely related sequences. Alignment of CDR3 sequences to IMGT reference sequences was used to assign V, D and J gene segments. For a sequence to be retained, a match of at least six nucleotides to both a V gene segment and a J gene segment was required. A rearrangement was called productive if the CDR3 had no stop codons and remained in frame with V and J, and every other rearrangement was called non-productive. CDR3 was defined by IMGT convention, running from the second conserved V-encoded cysteine to the conserved J-encoded phenylalanine. In an earlier analysis of some 550 of the donors, sequences lacking an unambiguous match to a single V gene segment were excluded. An earlier analysis of several hundred of the donors called V segments functional above 56.7% productive rearrangements and segregating when the between-donor standard deviation exceeded 5%. A statistical classification framework was built to diagnose cytomegalovirus status from the catalog of TCR beta chain sequences. In a later analysis, V and J genes were assigned by comparing TCR nucleotide sequences against IMGT/GENE-DB human TR gene sequences. A later analysis assigned CDR3 sequences and most-parsimonious VDJ recombination scenarios with the TCRdist pipeline. In a later analysis, every TCR beta chain was defined by the combination of its CDR3 amino acid sequence and its V-gene family, and reads without a unique V-gene family were dropped. To address suspected cross-contamination and a sequencing artifact, a later analysis removed roughly 580 highly shared, low-generation-probability nucleotide sequences. A later analysis calculated a clonal expansion index for each public chain from normalized within-repertoire ranks of inferred template counts. A later analysis computed generation probabilities with a VDJ recombination model fitted to out-of-frame rearrangements, and checked the results against IGoR. Hypergeometric tests were used in a later analysis to score TCR-TCR, TCR-HLA and TCR-CMV co-occurrence, with a repertoire-size bias correction applied to the TCR pairs. A later analysis estimated false discovery rates by permuting HLA or CMV assignments 20 times. In a later analysis, co-occurring TCRs were grouped using DBSCAN, and TCRdist sequence similarity was added for clustering within HLA-allele-positive subsets. Co-occurrence clustering excluded repertoires with fewer than 30,000 or more than 120,000 public chains, plus five with anomalous nucleotide sharing. In TCRdb, the immuneACCESS table is reduced to in-frame sequences with V and J assigned. These tables do not hold every clone; where another copy was compared, an unresolved V gene accounts for under half, and the others remain unexplained. The V and J calls and clone size come from that table; D and trimming were worked out from the DNA. The sample records 180,000 or so clones, 81% of which are singletons. Just under 5% of the sample is taken by the ten largest.

What the work shows at the level of the full study, not this receptor alone: The 87-base-pair reads could not distinguish some IMGT-functional V segments, including TRBV6-2 and TRBV6-3, so those segments were excluded. V-gene and J-gene trimming of TCR beta chains was associated with a missense DCLRE1C variant in a later genetic analysis, and the association was replicated in an independent cohort. The earlier analysis of approximately 560 of the donors excluded roughly 17 rarely observed V segments, including chromosome 9 orphons, because counts were too low. The only immune exposure information available for the cohort was CMV serostatus. According to a later analysis, parvovirus B19, influenza, CMV and Epstein-Barr virus appeared linked to several top co-occurrence clusters. Sequencing depth was assumed to be roughly uniform across donors in the presence/absence analyses, though that assumption may not hold. In a later analysis, HLA-associated TCR beta chains showed more clonal expansion and lower generation probabilities than non-associated chains that were equally common. Three of the identified cytomegalovirus-associated TCR beta chains were confirmed in vitro to be specific for cytomegalovirus antigens. According to a later analysis, most CMV-associated TCR beta chains appeared to be HLA-restricted, and the HLA associations seemed to be driven largely by CMV exposure. A further reported finding was that TCR beta sequences accurately predicted the HLA-A and HLA-B alleles for most subjects in the first cohort. In the study, roughly 160 TCR beta chains were listed as associated with cytomegalovirus. The classifier was reported to diagnose cytomegalovirus status with high specificity and sensitivity in both the original and validation cohorts. An earlier analysis of 587 of the donors showed that most TCR beta V segments appeared in productive rearrangements either about 87% or about 30% of the time, which broadly matched IMGT annotations. At a false discovery rate of 0.05, a later analysis linked under 20,000 TCR beta sequences to specific HLA alleles. When HLA alleles, especially DR and DQ, strongly co-occurred, attributing TCR associations to individual alleles was difficult. Only TCR beta chains were sequenced in this cohort, and the absence of alpha or paired-chain data limited detectable features. HLA typing was unavailable for some donors at each locus, so association tests used only the typed subset. Across donors, most TCR sequences were observed very rarely, whereas some public TCRs were present in many individuals. The sequencing pipeline was judged likely to have produced a cluster of highly shared sequence variants as a technical artifact. Correlated functional status among segregating V segments might be attributable to linkage disequilibrium, but an unknown experimental factor could not be ruled out. According to the authors, the approach could potentially be generalized to other disease states and immunological phenotypes. Compared with the roughly 670-donor mean, donors in an Asian-associated ancestry cluster had fewer N-insertions in productive TCRs, according to a later genetic analysis. A later analysis found that TCR association rates varied across HLA loci, with DRB1 alleles showing the most associated TCRs and HLA-C alleles the fewest.

Remarks on this clone: Its antigen remains unidentified. Per-base qualities were not stored, and no clone one base away is much larger.

The cohort consisted of 600 to 700 healthy bone marrow donors. At the time of sampling, every cohort member was nominally healthy, though immune exposures that went unrecorded were likely present. The donor was CMV seropositive and belonged to the group of about 290 seropositive cohort members. A peripheral blood sample was provided by each donor, and peripheral blood mononuclear cells were used for TCR beta sequencing. The Qiagen DNeasy Blood Extraction Kit was used to extract genomic DNA from the blood cell samples. The junction carries 14 bases between V and J, which are trimmed by 3 bases and 5 bases respectively. CDR1 SGHTA and CDR2 FQGNSA are derived from the germline V gene. Measured from the cysteine to the phenylalanine, the CDR3 is 15 residues long. Just the 45-base CDR3 DNA is kept, in frame starting at base 1.

The sequenced material came from PBMCs. The sequence joins TRBV7-2 to TRBJ1-5; TRBD1 could be the D gene, as 5 bases match. This clonotype was obtained from a woman aged 18-29 years in good health and CMV-seropositive. At the DNA level, the sequence is TGTGCCAGCAGCTTCAGGGTCGGAGGGGATCAGCCCCAGCATTTT. Its translation reads: CASSFRVGGDQPQHF.